This passage covers 8 T cell receptor beta chains from one sample sequenced in a study of response to subunit inactivated influenza vaccine. TCRdb processed the RT-PCR reads anew with MiXCR; each CDR3 protein has one entry. The repertoire holds some 500,000 distinct CDR3 sequences, with over 10% as singletons. The material was PBMCs from blood, obtained about 40 days after vaccination. All receptors derive from a man in his forties or fifties who received an inactivated influenza vaccine.

This clonotype has ten or more counts. V usage is TRBV7-2 and J usage is TRBJ2-2; 7 bases are a match to TRBD1. V gave up 5 bases and J gave up 6 bases; unmatched junction bases: 6. Germline loops: CDR1 SGHTA, CDR2 FQGNSA. This CDR3 is built from 14 residues. The CDR3 sequence: CASSPNTGAGELFF. The CDR3 nucleotides are TGTGCCAGCAGCCCAAACACAGGGGCCGGGGAGCTGTTTTTT.

The chain recombines TRBV12-3 or TRBV12-4 with TRBJ2-1, with 9 bases that match TRBD2. CDR3 size: 14 residues. V was clipped by 4 bases and J by 9 bases; unmatched bases: 7. CDR3 loop: CASSSGGLALEQFF. The CDR3 DNA is TGTGCCAGCAGTTCGGGGGGACTAGCACTTGAGCAGTTCTTC.

V is TRBV10-3 and J is TRBJ1-1; 8 nucleotides agree with TRBD1. Germline CDR1 and CDR2: ENHRY and SYGVKD. J gave up 5 bases and V 7 bases, and 6 bases lay outside the gene matches. The CDR3 totals 13 residues. The CDR3 loop is CAIIPTGATEAFF. In nucleotides, the CDR3 is TGTGCCATCATTCCGACAGGGGCGACTGAAGCTTTCTTT.

The chain is built from TRBV10-3 and TRBJ2-7; 7 bases fit TRBD2. Losses at the gene ends were 10 bases for V and 6 bases for J; bases not matched to a gene: 15. CDR1 ENHRY and CDR2 SYGVKD come from the germline V gene. The CDR3 has 14 residues. The CDR3 protein is CATAGGGFLSEQYF. Written as DNA, the CDR3 is TGTGCCACCGCGGGCGGGGGTTTTCTGTCCGAGCAGTACTTC.

This clonotype was detected only a few times. The chain has TRBV4-3 and TRBJ2-3; D might be TRBD2 (6 bases). V was shortened by 0 bases and J by 5 bases, with 15 bases between the two germline ends. The CDR3 length is 16 residues. Germline CDR1 and CDR2: LGHNA and YSLEER. For the CDR3, the DNA is TGCGCCAGCAGCCAAGATTGGCAGCTAGCGTTAGATACGCAGTATTTT. It is translated as CASSQDWQLALDTQYF.

V and J are TRBV4-2 and TRBJ1-4; 8 bases line up with TRBD1. With 4 bases clipped from V and 10 bases from J, the junction kept 11 bases outside the gene matches. CDR3 length: 15 amino acids. The germline CDR1 and CDR2 sequences are LGHNA and YNFKEQ. The DNA for the CDR3 is TGTGCCAGCAGCCCTACCGACAGGGGACAGGCAAAACTGTTTTTT. Translated: CASSPTDRGQAKLFF.

This chain connects TRBV28 to TRBJ2-3; D unclear. The germline V gene encodes CDR1 MDHEN and CDR2 SYDVKM. V was trimmed by 4 bases and J by 9 bases, leaving 11 bases between them. This CDR3 spans 12 amino acids. The DNA of the CDR3 is TGTGCCAGCAGTTCCCAGTTGGGAACGCAGTATTTT. This gives the protein CASSSQLGTQYF. Using reference TRBV28 and TRBJ2-3 for the parts outside the CDR3, the full variable domain is DVKVTQSSRYLVKRTGEKVFLECVQDMDHENMFWYRQDPGLGLRLIYFSYDVKMKEKGDIPEGYSVSREKKERFSLILESASTNQTSMYLCASSSQLGTQYFGPGTRLTVL.

This clonotype turned up a few times. The rearrangement links TRBV6-4 to TRBJ2-5; D not certain. V was clipped by 8 bases and J by 2 bases, with 15 bases between them. The CDR3 is made up of 14 amino acids. Germline lookup yields CDR1 MRHNA and CDR2 SNTAGT. The CDR3 spells CASLGKVEQETQYF. The CDR3 nucleotides read TGTGCCAGCCTGGGCAAGGTCGAACAAGAGACCCAGTACTTC.